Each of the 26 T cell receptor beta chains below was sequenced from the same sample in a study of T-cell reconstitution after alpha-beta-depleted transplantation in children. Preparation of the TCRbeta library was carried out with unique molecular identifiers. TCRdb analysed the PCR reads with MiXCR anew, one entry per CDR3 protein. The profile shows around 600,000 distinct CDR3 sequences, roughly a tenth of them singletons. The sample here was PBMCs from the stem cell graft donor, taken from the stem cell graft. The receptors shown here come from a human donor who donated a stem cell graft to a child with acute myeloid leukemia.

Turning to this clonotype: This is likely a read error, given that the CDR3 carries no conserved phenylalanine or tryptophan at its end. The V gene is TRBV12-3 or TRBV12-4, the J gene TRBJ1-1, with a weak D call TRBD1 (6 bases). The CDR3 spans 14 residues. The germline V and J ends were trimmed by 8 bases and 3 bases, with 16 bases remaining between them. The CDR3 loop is CASLWGPRDTEAFS. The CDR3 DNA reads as TGTGCCAGCTTGTGGGGGCCGAGGGACACTGAAGCTTTCTCT.

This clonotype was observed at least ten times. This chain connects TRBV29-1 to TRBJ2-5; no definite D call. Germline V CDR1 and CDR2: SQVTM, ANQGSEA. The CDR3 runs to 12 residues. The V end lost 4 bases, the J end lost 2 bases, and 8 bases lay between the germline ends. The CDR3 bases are TGCAGCGTTGTCGGCGGACAAGAGACCCAGTACTTC. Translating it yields CSVVGGQETQYF.

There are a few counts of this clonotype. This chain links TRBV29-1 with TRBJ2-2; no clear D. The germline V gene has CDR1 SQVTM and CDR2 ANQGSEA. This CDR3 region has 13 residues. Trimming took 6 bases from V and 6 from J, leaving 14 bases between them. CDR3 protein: CSVARAGSGELFF. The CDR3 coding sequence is TGCAGCGTCGCCCGGGCCGGTTCCGGGGAGCTGTTTTTT.

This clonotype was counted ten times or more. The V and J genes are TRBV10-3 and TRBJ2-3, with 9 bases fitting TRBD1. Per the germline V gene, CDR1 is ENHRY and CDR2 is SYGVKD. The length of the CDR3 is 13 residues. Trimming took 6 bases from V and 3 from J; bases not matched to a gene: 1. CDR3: CAIRDRGTDTQYF. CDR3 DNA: TGTGCCATCAGGGACAGGGGTACAGATACGCAGTATTTT.

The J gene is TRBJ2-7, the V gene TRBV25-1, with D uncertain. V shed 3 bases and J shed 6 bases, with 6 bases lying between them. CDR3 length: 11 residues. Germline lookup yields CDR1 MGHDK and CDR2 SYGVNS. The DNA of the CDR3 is TGTGCCAGCAGTGACTGGTTCGAGCAGTACTTC. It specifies CASSDWFEQYF.

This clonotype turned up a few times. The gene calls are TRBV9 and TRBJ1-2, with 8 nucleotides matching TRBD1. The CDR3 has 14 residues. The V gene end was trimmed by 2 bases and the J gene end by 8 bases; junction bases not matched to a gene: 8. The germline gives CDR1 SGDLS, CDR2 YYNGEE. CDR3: CASSVDRALGGYTF. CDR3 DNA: TGTGCCAGCAGCGTGGACAGGGCCTTAGGGGGCTACACCTTC.

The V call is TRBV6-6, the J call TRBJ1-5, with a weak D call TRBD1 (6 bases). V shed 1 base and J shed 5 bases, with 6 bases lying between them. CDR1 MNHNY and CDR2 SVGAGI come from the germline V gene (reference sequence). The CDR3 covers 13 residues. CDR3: CASSYYRDQPQHF. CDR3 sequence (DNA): TGTGCCAGCAGTTACTACAGGGATCAGCCCCAGCATTTT.

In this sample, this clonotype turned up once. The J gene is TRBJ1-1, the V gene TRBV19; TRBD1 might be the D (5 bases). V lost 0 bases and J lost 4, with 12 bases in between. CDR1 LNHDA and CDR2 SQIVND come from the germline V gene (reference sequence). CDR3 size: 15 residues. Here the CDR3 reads CASSIDAGKGTEAFF. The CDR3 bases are TGTGCCAGTAGTATAGATGCAGGGAAAGGCACTGAAGCTTTCTTT.

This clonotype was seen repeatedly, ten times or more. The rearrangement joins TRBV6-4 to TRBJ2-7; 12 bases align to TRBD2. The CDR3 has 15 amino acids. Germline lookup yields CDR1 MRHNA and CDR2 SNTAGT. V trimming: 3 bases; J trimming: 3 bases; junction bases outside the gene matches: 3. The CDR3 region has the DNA TGTGCCAGCAGTGATAGACTAGCGGGGGTCTACGAGCAGTACTTC. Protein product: CASSDRLAGVYEQYF.

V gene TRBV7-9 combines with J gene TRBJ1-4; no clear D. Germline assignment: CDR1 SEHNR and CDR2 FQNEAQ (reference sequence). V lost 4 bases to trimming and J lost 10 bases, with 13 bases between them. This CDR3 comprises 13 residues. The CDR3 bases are TGTGCCAGCAGCTCCTCTCAAAGGACAAAACTGTTTTTT. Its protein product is CASSSSQRTKLFF.

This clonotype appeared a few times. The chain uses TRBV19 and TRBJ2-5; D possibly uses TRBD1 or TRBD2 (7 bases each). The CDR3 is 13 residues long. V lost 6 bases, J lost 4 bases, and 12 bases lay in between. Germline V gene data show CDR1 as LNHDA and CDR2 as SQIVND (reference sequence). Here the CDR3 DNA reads TGTGCCAGTAGATCCAGGGGGGGAGAGACCCAGTACTTC. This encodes CASRSRGGETQYF.

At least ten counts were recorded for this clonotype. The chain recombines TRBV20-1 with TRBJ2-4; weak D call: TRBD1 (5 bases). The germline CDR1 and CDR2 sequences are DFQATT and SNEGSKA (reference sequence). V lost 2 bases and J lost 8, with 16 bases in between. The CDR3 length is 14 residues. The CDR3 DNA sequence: TGCAGTGCTAGAAGGGGCATAGAAAGGGACATTCAGTACTTC. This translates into CSARRGIERDIQYF.

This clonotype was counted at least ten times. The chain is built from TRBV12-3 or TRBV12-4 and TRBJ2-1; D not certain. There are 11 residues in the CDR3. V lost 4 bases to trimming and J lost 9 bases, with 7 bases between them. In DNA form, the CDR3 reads TGTGCCAGCAGTTCAGGTCCTGAGCAGTTCTTC. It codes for CASSSGPEQFF.

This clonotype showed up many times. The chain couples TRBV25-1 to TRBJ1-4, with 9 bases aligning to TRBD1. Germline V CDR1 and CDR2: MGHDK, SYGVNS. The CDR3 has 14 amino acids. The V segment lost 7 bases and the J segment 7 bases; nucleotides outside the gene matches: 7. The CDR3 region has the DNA TGTGCCAGCAAACCGGACAGGGGCGGTGAAAAACTGTTTTTT. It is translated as CASKPDRGGEKLFF.

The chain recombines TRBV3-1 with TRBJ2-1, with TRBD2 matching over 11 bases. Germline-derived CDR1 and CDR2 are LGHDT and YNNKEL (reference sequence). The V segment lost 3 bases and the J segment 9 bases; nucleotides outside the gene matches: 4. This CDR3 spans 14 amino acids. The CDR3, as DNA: TGTGCCAGCAGCCACTGGACTAGCGGGTCTGAGCAGTTCTTC. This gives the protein CASSHWTSGSEQFF.

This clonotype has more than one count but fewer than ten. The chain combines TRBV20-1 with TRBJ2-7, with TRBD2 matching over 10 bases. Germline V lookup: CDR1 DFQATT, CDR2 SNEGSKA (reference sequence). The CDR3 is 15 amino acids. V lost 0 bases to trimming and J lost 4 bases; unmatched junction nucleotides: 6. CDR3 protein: CSARDRALAGYEQYF. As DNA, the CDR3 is TGCAGTGCTAGAGATCGCGCACTAGCGGGATACGAGCAGTACTTC.

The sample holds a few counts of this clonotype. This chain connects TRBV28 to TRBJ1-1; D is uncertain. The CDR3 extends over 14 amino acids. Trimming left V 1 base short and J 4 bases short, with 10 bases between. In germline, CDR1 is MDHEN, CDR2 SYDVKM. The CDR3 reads CASSLLPAGTEAFF. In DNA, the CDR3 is TGTGCCAGCAGTTTATTGCCGGCTGGCACTGAAGCTTTCTTT.

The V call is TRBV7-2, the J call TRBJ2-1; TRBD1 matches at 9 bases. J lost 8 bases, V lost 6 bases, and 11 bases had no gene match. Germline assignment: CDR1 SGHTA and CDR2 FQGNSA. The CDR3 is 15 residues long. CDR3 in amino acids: CASRYQTGGGHEQFF. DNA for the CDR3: TGTGCCAGCAGATACCAGACAGGGGGAGGGCATGAGCAGTTCTTC.

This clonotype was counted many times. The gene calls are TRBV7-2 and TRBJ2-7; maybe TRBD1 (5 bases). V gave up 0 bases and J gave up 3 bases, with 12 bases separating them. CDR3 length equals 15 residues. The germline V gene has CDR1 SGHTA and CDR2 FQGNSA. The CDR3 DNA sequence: TGTGCCAGCAGCTTAGCTGGCAGGGTGCTCTACGAGCAGTACTTC. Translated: CASSLAGRVLYEQYF.

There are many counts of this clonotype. The CDR3 DNA reads as TGCAGCATACTAGCGGAGAACTACGAGCAGTACTTC. This sequence encodes CSILAENYEQYF. The V gene is TRBV29-1, the J gene TRBJ2-7; 8 bases are a match to TRBD2. Losses at the gene ends were 8 bases for V and 3 bases for J; bases not matched to a gene: 6. This CDR3 has 12 amino acids. The germline V gene has CDR1 SQVTM and CDR2 ANQGSEA.

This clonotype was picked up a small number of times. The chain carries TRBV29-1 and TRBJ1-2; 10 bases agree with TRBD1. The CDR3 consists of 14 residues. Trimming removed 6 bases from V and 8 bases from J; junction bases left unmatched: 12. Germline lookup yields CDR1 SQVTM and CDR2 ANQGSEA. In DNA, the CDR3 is TGCAGCGTGAACACCGGGACAGGGGTTCGCGGCTACACCTTC. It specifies CSVNTGTGVRGYTF.

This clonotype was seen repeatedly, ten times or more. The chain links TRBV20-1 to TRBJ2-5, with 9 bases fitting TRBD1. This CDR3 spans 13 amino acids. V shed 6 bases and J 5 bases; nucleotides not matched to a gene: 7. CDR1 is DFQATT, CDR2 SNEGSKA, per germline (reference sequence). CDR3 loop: CSAEQGASETQYF. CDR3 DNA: TGCAGTGCAGAACAGGGGGCTAGCGAGACCCAGTACTTC.

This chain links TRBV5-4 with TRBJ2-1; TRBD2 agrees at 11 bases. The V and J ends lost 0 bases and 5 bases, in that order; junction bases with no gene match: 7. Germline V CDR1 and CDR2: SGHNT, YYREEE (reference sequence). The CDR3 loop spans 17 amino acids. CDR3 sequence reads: CASSLARLAGGDNEQFF. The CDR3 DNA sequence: TGTGCCAGCAGCTTGGCGAGGCTAGCGGGAGGCGACAATGAGCAGTTCTTC.

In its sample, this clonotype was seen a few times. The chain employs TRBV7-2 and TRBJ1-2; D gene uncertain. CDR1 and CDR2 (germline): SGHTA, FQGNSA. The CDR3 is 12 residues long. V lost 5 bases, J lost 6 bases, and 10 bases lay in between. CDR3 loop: CASSLSRNGYTF. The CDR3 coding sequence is TGTGCCAGCAGCCTGAGCCGGAATGGCTACACCTTC. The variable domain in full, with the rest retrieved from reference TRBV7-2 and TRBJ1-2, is GAGVSQSPSNKVTEKGKDVELRCDPISGHTALYWYRQSLGQGLEFLIYFQGNSAPDKSGLPSDRFSAERTGGSVSTLTIQRTQQEDSAVYLCASSLSRNGYTFGSGTRLTVV.

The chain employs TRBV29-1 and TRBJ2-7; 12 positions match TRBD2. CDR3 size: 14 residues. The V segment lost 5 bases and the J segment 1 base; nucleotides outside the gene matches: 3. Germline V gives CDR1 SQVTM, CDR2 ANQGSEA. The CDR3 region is CSVWTSGNSYEQYF. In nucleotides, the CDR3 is TGCAGCGTTTGGACTAGCGGGAATTCCTACGAGCAGTACTTC.

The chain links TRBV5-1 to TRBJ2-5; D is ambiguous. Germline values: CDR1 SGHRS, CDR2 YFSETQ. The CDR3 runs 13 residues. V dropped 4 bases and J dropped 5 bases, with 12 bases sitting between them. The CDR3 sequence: CASSTFLGETQYF. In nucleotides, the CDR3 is TGCGCCAGCAGCACCTTTCTGGGGGAGACCCAGTACTTC.